What follows is one TCR beta chain and its context. Sequencing templates came from extracted RNA that was reverse transcribed into cDNA. Libraries were prepared by immunoSEQ multiplex PCR; TCRdb keeps only in-frame clonotypes and omits some of them. In the table there are about 98,000 clones, 40% to 45% of which are singletons. This sample is drawn from a study of CD8+ T cells in alopecia areata. Germline trimming cut 7 bases from V and 9 bases from J; bases unmatched to any gene: 9. This CDR3 is built from 14 residues. Germline CDR1 and CDR2: SQVTM and ANQGSEA. This receptor was identified in a human donor with alopecia areata. The chain combines TRBV29-1 with TRBJ2-1; 13 nucleotides line up with TRBD2. The sequenced sample consisted of CD4+ T cells sorted from blood. CDR3 in DNA: TGCAGCGCCCTTGGGACTAGCGGGGTTGGTGAGCAGTTCTTC. Translating gives CSALGTSGVGEQFF.